This is a list of T cell receptor beta chains from one sample in a study of cytomegalovirus exposure and HLA in healthy donors. Clones were sequenced by immunoSEQ multiplex PCR, and TCRdb holds only the in-frame ones, with some missing. The sample has 190,000 or so clones, 75% to 85% seen once. The sequenced sample consisted of PBMCs. These receptors all stem from a boy aged 5-17 years in good health and CMV-seronegative. Each CDR3 is given with its conserved first and last residue. The D gene is left open where the match is weak. Where a row states a size, it is once, few, many or the class of an expanded clone; other rows omit it.

clone size: few
J gene: TRBJ2-3
CDR3 length: 18
V gene: TRBV4-3
D gene: TRBD2
CDR3 protein: CASSQDFSSGILTDTQYF
CDR3 DNA: TGCGCCAGCAGCCAAGATTTTTCTAGCGGGATTTTGACAGATACGCAGTATTTT

clone size: -
J gene: TRBJ1-3
CDR3 length: 10
V gene: TRBV9
D gene: -
CDR3 protein: CASSGDTIYF
CDR3 DNA: TGTGCCAGCTCAGGGGACACCATATATTTT

clone size: -
J gene: TRBJ2-6
CDR3 length: 14
V gene: TRBV7-8
D gene: -
CDR3 protein: CASSFNSGANVLTF
CDR3 DNA: TGTGCCAGCAGCTTTAATTCTGGGGCCAACGTCCTGACTTTC

clone size: -
J gene: TRBJ2-3
CDR3 length: 16
V gene: TRBV5-1
D gene: TRBD2
CDR3 protein: CASKSGTSGSTDTQYF
CDR3 DNA: TGCGCCAGCAAGTCGGGGACTAGCGGGAGTACAGATACGCAGTATTTT

clone size: -
J gene: TRBJ1-1
CDR3 length: 13
V gene: TRBV30
D gene: -
CDR3 protein: CAWSFQEYTEAFF
CDR3 DNA: TGTGCCTGGAGTTTCCAAGAGTACACTGAAGCTTTCTTT

clone size: -
J gene: TRBJ1-6
CDR3 length: 14
V gene: TRBV10-1
D gene: -
CDR3 protein: CASSSGGTNSPLHF
CDR3 DNA: TGCGCCAGCAGTTCGGGGGGCACTAATTCACCCCTCCACTTT

clone size: -
J gene: TRBJ1-2
CDR3 length: 15
V gene: TRBV6-6
D gene: -
CDR3 protein: CASSYSAQGIYGYTF
CDR3 DNA: TGTGCCAGCAGTTACTCGGCCCAGGGAATATATGGCTACACCTTC

clone size: -
J gene: TRBJ2-3
CDR3 length: 15
V gene: TRBV11-3
D gene: -
CDR3 protein: CASSLGQSLTDTQYF
CDR3 DNA: TGTGCCAGCAGCTTAGGGCAGTCCCTCACAGATACGCAGTATTTT

clone size: -
J gene: TRBJ2-5
CDR3 length: 15
V gene: TRBV29-1
D gene: -
CDR3 protein: CSVEVTGFRQETQYF
CDR3 DNA: TGCAGCGTTGAAGTGACGGGATTTAGACAAGAGACCCAGTACTTC

clone size: -
J gene: TRBJ2-7
CDR3 length: 14
V gene: TRBV14
D gene: TRBD1
CDR3 protein: CASSQGTGAYEQYF
CDR3 DNA: TGTGCCAGCAGCCAAGGGACAGGGGCCTACGAGCAGTACTTC

clone size: -
J gene: TRBJ1-3
CDR3 length: 22
V gene: TRBV14
D gene: -
CDR3 protein: CASSQASRAGPVGRTSGNTIYF
CDR3 DNA: TGTGCCAGCAGCCAAGCCAGCCGGGCGGGGCCTGTAGGCAGAACCTCTGGAAACACCATATATTTT

clone size: -
J gene: TRBJ1-5
CDR3 length: 16
V gene: TRBV19
D gene: -
CDR3 protein: CASSLGGDFSNQPQHF
CDR3 DNA: TGTGCCAGTAGTCTCGGCGGAGACTTTAGCAATCAGCCCCAGCATTTT

clone size: -
J gene: TRBJ1-1
CDR3 length: 15
V gene: TRBV7-9
D gene: -
CDR3 protein: CASSLASGYNTEAFF
CDR3 DNA: TGTGCCAGCAGCTTAGCCTCAGGGTACAACACTGAAGCTTTCTTT

clone size: -
J gene: TRBJ1-5
CDR3 length: 16
V gene: TRBV28
D gene: TRBD1
CDR3 protein: CASSYQDRGNNQPQHF
CDR3 DNA: TGTGCCAGCAGTTACCAGGACAGGGGGAATAATCAGCCCCAGCATTTT

clone size: -
J gene: TRBJ2-7
CDR3 length: 13
V gene: TRBV7-9
D gene: -
CDR3 protein: CASSLDHGYEQYF
CDR3 DNA: TGTGCCAGCAGCTTAGACCACGGTTACGAGCAGTACTTC

clone size: -
J gene: TRBJ2-7
CDR3 length: 14
V gene: TRBV18
D gene: -
CDR3 protein: CASSPNLGLQGQYF
CDR3 DNA: TGTGCCAGCTCACCCAACCTCGGGTTGCAAGGGCAGTACTTC

clone size: -
J gene: TRBJ1-1
CDR3 length: 13
V gene: TRBV7-9
D gene: -
CDR3 protein: CASSPLRTGEAFF
CDR3 DNA: TGTGCCAGCAGTCCTTTAAGAACCGGTGAAGCTTTCTTT

clone size: -
J gene: TRBJ1-2
CDR3 length: 15
V gene: TRBV5-1
D gene: TRBD1
CDR3 protein: CASSQTQGVGYGYTF
CDR3 DNA: TGCGCCAGCAGCCAAACCCAGGGGGTGGGGTATGGCTACACCTTC

clone size: -
J gene: TRBJ1-2
CDR3 length: 15
V gene: TRBV6-5
D gene: TRBD1
CDR3 protein: CASRQPTGKNYGYTF
CDR3 DNA: TGTGCCAGCAGACAACCGACAGGGAAGAACTATGGCTACACCTTC

clone size: -
J gene: TRBJ1-1
CDR3 length: 12
V gene: TRBV6-1
D gene: -
CDR3 protein: CASISRTAEAFF
CDR3 DNA: TGTGCCAGCATCAGCCGGACAGCTGAAGCTTTCTTT

clone size: -
J gene: TRBJ2-5
CDR3 length: 14
V gene: TRBV15
D gene: -
CDR3 protein: CATSQGTLRWAQYF
CDR3 DNA: TGTGCCACCAGTCAGGGGACACTCAGGTGGGCCCAGTACTTC

clone size: -
J gene: TRBJ1-2
CDR3 length: 13
V gene: TRBV30
D gene: -
CDR3 protein: CAWSPPTVYGYTF
CDR3 DNA: TGTGCCTGGAGTCCTCCGACAGTATATGGCTACACCTTC

clone size: -
J gene: TRBJ2-2
CDR3 length: 13
V gene: TRBV7-2
D gene: -
CDR3 protein: CASSPEGTGELFF
CDR3 DNA: TGTGCCAGCAGCCCGGAGGGCACCGGGGAGCTGTTTTTT

clone size: few
J gene: TRBJ2-6
CDR3 length: 16
V gene: TRBV5-1
D gene: -
CDR3 protein: CASSLQGYSGANVLTF
CDR3 DNA: TGCGCCAGCAGCTTGCAGGGGTACTCTGGGGCCAACGTCCTGACTTTC

clone size: few
J gene: TRBJ2-3
CDR3 length: 15
V gene: TRBV9
D gene: TRBD1
CDR3 protein: CASSTREGARHTQYF
CDR3 DNA: TGTGCCAGCAGCACAAGAGAGGGGGCAAGGCATACGCAGTATTTT

clone size: -
J gene: TRBJ2-7
CDR3 length: 13
V gene: TRBV5-8
D gene: -
CDR3 protein: CASSFARSYEQYF
CDR3 DNA: TGTGCCAGCAGCTTCGCCAGATCCTACGAGCAGTACTTC

clone size: once
J gene: TRBJ2-5
CDR3 length: 15
V gene: TRBV27
D gene: TRBD2
CDR3 protein: CASAGLAGGRETQYF
CDR3 DNA: TGTGCCAGCGCTGGACTAGCGGGAGGGCGAGAGACCCAGTACTTC

clone size: -
J gene: TRBJ2-7
CDR3 length: 14
V gene: TRBV5-1
D gene: -
CDR3 protein: CASSFSTVSYEQYF
CDR3 DNA: TGCGCCAGCAGCTTTTCCACGGTTTCCTACGAGCAGTACTTC

clone size: -
J gene: TRBJ1-3
CDR3 length: 15
V gene: TRBV19
D gene: -
CDR3 protein: CASSKGHRGGNTIYF
CDR3 DNA: TGTGCCAGTAGTAAGGGACACCGAGGGGGAAACACCATATATTTT

clone size: -
J gene: TRBJ2-1
CDR3 length: 17
V gene: TRBV12-5
D gene: TRBD2
CDR3 protein: CASGQLRTSGVYNEQFF
CDR3 DNA: TGTGCTAGTGGCCAACTCCGGACTAGCGGGGTCTACAATGAGCAGTTCTTC

clone size: -
J gene: TRBJ1-2
CDR3 length: 15
V gene: TRBV19
D gene: TRBD1
CDR3 protein: CASRTDRDLLRGYTF
CDR3 DNA: TGTGCCAGTAGAACCGACAGGGACCTTCTACGGGGCTACACCTTC

clone size: -
J gene: TRBJ2-7
CDR3 length: 14
V gene: TRBV12-5
D gene: TRBD1
CDR3 protein: CASGVRDRGYEQYF
CDR3 DNA: TGTGCTAGTGGTGTCCGGGACAGGGGTTACGAGCAGTACTTC

clone size: -
J gene: TRBJ2-1
CDR3 length: 11
V gene: TRBV2
D gene: TRBD1
CDR3 protein: CASNPDRGQFF
CDR3 DNA: TGTGCCAGCAATCCAGACAGGGGGCAGTTCTTC

clone size: once
J gene: TRBJ2-3
CDR3 length: 18
V gene: TRBV5-4
D gene: -
CDR3 protein: CASSSGTRVTTDTDTQYF
CDR3 DNA: TGTGCCAGCAGCTCCGGGACAAGGGTGACCACAGACACAGATACGCAGTATTTT

clone size: -
J gene: TRBJ1-1
CDR3 length: 13
V gene: TRBV9
D gene: -
CDR3 protein: CASSVSQNTEAFF
CDR3 DNA: TGTGCCAGCAGCGTATCACAGAACACTGAAGCTTTCTTT

clone size: few
J gene: TRBJ2-2
CDR3 length: 18
V gene: TRBV9
D gene: -
CDR3 protein: CASSVGSLTLARDRELFF
CDR3 DNA: TGTGCCAGCAGCGTCGGCTCGCTTACATTAGCGCGGGACCGGGAGCTGTTTTTT

clone size: -
J gene: TRBJ2-1
CDR3 length: 14
V gene: TRBV15
D gene: -
CDR3 protein: CATSRDPQNNEQFF
CDR3 DNA: TGTGCCACCAGCAGAGATCCCCAAAACAATGAGCAGTTCTTC

clone size: -
J gene: TRBJ1-2
CDR3 length: 13
V gene: TRBV10-2
D gene: -
CDR3 protein: CASSTRESYGYTF
CDR3 DNA: TGCGCCAGCAGTACACGGGAGTCCTATGGCTACACCTTC

clone size: few
J gene: TRBJ1-1
CDR3 length: 13
V gene: TRBV9
D gene: -
CDR3 protein: CASSSWEGSEAFF
CDR3 DNA: TGTGCCAGCAGCTCCTGGGAGGGGTCTGAAGCTTTCTTT

clone size: -
J gene: TRBJ1-5
CDR3 length: 16
V gene: TRBV4-1
D gene: -
CDR3 protein: CASSQTRDYSNQPQHF
CDR3 DNA: TGCGCCAGCAGCCAGACCCGGGACTATAGCAATCAGCCCCAGCATTTT

clone size: -
J gene: TRBJ2-7
CDR3 length: 15
V gene: TRBV6-5
D gene: TRBD1
CDR3 protein: CASSHRQGLLYEQYF
CDR3 DNA: TGTGCCAGCAGCCATAGACAGGGGCTACTCTACGAGCAGTACTTC

clone size: once
J gene: TRBJ2-3
CDR3 length: 16
V gene: TRBV9
D gene: TRBD1
CDR3 protein: CASSGGGQGPTDTQYF
CDR3 DNA: TGTGCCAGCAGCGGCGGGGGACAGGGGCCCACAGATACGCAGTATTTT

clone size: -
J gene: TRBJ1-5
CDR3 length: 15
V gene: TRBV5-1
D gene: -
CDR3 protein: CASSLGHQSNQPQHF
CDR3 DNA: TGCGCCAGCAGCTTGGGACACCAAAGCAATCAGCCCCAGCATTTT

clone size: -
J gene: TRBJ2-7
CDR3 length: 18
V gene: TRBV11-3
D gene: -
CDR3 protein: CASSLDAAAVDPFYEQYF
CDR3 DNA: TGTGCCAGCAGCTTAGATGCGGCAGCGGTAGATCCCTTCTACGAGCAGTACTTC

clone size: -
J gene: TRBJ1-5
CDR3 length: 14
V gene: TRBV30
D gene: -
CDR3 protein: CAWSPRTQNQPQHF
CDR3 DNA: TGTGCCTGGAGTCCTAGGACTCAGAATCAGCCCCAGCATTTT

clone size: few
J gene: TRBJ2-6
CDR3 length: 16
V gene: TRBV5-6
D gene: -
CDR3 protein: CASSLTQYAGANVLTF
CDR3 DNA: TGTGCCAGCAGTTTAACGCAGTACGCTGGGGCCAACGTCCTGACTTTC

clone size: -
J gene: TRBJ1-2
CDR3 length: 15
V gene: TRBV7-9
D gene: -
CDR3 protein: CASSSPGRNNYGYTF
CDR3 DNA: TGTGCCAGCAGCTCCCCAGGGCGGAATAACTATGGCTACACCTTC

clone size: -
J gene: TRBJ1-1
CDR3 length: 13
V gene: TRBV5-6
D gene: -
CDR3 protein: CASSFGGNTEAFF
CDR3 DNA: TGTGCCAGCAGCTTCGGCGGAAACACTGAAGCTTTCTTT

clone size: once
J gene: TRBJ2-1
CDR3 length: 16
V gene: TRBV5-1
D gene: TRBD2
CDR3 protein: CASSLAGTSGNREQFF
CDR3 DNA: TGCGCCAGCAGCTTGGCCGGGACTAGCGGGAATCGTGAGCAGTTCTTC

clone size: -
J gene: TRBJ1-4
CDR3 length: 15
V gene: TRBV5-1
D gene: TRBD1
CDR3 protein: CASSLSWTGGEKLFF
CDR3 DNA: TGCGCCAGCAGCTTGAGTTGGACAGGGGGAGAAAAACTGTTTTTT

clone size: -
J gene: TRBJ1-5
CDR3 length: 16
V gene: TRBV19
D gene: TRBD1
CDR3 protein: CASSINRQGAHQPQHF
CDR3 DNA: TGTGCCAGTAGTATAAACCGACAGGGGGCACATCAGCCCCAGCATTTT

clone size: -
J gene: TRBJ1-1
CDR3 length: 10
V gene: TRBV2
D gene: -
CDR3 protein: CASVLIEAFF
CDR3 DNA: TGTGCCAGCGTACTAATTGAAGCTTTCTTT

clone size: -
J gene: TRBJ1-3
CDR3 length: 13
V gene: TRBV2
D gene: -
CDR3 protein: CASRVEAGNTIYF
CDR3 DNA: TGTGCCAGCAGGGTTGAAGCGGGAAACACCATATATTTT

clone size: -
J gene: TRBJ2-2
CDR3 length: 15
V gene: TRBV25-1
D gene: -
CDR3 protein: CASSRGSVSTGELFF
CDR3 DNA: TGTGCCAGCAGTAGGGGGTCAGTGAGCACCGGGGAGCTGTTTTTT

clone size: -
J gene: TRBJ2-7
CDR3 length: 14
V gene: TRBV10-3
D gene: TRBD1
CDR3 protein: CAISPGTGDHEQYF
CDR3 DNA: TGTGCCATCAGTCCCGGGACAGGGGACCACGAGCAGTACTTC

clone size: few
J gene: TRBJ2-1
CDR3 length: 17
V gene: TRBV5-4
D gene: TRBD2
CDR3 protein: CASSFLAGSPLENEQFF
CDR3 DNA: TGTGCCAGCAGTTTCTTAGCGGGCTCCCCTTTGGAGAATGAGCAGTTCTTC